This is a list of T cell receptor beta chains from one sample in a study of cytomegalovirus exposure and HLA in healthy donors. Profiling relied on immunoSEQ multiplex PCR, and the TCRdb table lists in-frame clones only, not all of them. There are 110,000 to 150,000 clones in the sample; around 88% occur only once, and 7.5% to 8.5% lies in the top ten. Input material: PBMCs. The source is a woman aged 18 to 35 in good health and CMV-seropositive. Each CDR3 is given with its conserved first and last residue. Fields, in order: J gene, V gene, clone size, D gene, CDR3 protein, CDR3 DNA. D genes are given only for firm matches. The listing skips clone size in some rows; elsewhere it reads once, few, many or a size class.

>TRBJ2-3|TRBV30|NA|NA
CAWSARGSPSRQYF
TGTGCCTGGAGCGCTCGGGGGTCCCCTAGTAGGCAGTATTTT
>TRBJ2-6|TRBV19|NA|NA
CASSPDRLRAGANVLTF
TGTGCCAGTAGTCCCGACAGGCTGAGGGCTGGGGCCAACGTCCTGACTTTC
>TRBJ1-1|TRBV7-3|NA|NA
CARKNSPNTEAFF
TGTGCCAGGAAAAACAGCCCGAACACTGAAGCTTTCTTT
>TRBJ1-5|TRBV5-4|NA|TRBD1
CASSMPGGNNQPQHF
TGTGCCAGCAGCATGCCAGGGGGCAACAATCAGCCCCAGCATTTT
>TRBJ1-1|TRBV7-2|NA|TRBD1
CASSPYPRGVNTEAFF
TGTGCCAGCAGCCCTTACCCCAGGGGGGTGAACACTGAAGCTTTCTTT
>TRBJ1-2|TRBV4-1|NA|TRBD1
CASSLSTGNGYTF
TGCGCCAGCAGCCTCTCGACAGGGAACGGCTACACCTTC
>TRBJ1-5|TRBV27|NA|TRBD1
CASSLWGDGTGAVQPQHF
TGTGCCAGCAGTTTATGGGGCGACGGGACAGGGGCGGTGCAGCCCCAGCATTTT
>TRBJ1-2|TRBV5-1|many|TRBD1
CASSWTGTDYGYTF
TGCGCCAGCAGCTGGACCGGGACAGACTATGGCTACACCTTC
>TRBJ2-5|TRBV27|NA|TRBD2
CASSSLAGGGAQYF
TGTGCCAGCAGTTCCCTAGCGGGGGGGGGTGCCCAGTACTTC
>TRBJ2-7|TRBV6-6|NA|NA
CASSYVGGFYEQYF
TGTGCCAGCAGTTATGTGGGGGGATTCTACGAGCAGTACTTC
>TRBJ1-4|TRBV9|NA|NA
CASSVGGGIKEKLFF
TGTGCCAGCAGCGTAGGCGGGGGGATAAAAGAAAAACTGTTTTTT
>TRBJ1-2|TRBV29-1|NA|NA
CSVDSNYGYTF
TGCAGCGTTGACAGTAACTATGGCTACACCTTC
>TRBJ1-1|TRBV29-1|NA|TRBD1
CSAGDRTSGAFF
TGCAGCGCTGGGGACAGGACGTCGGGAGCTTTCTTT
>TRBJ1-4|TRBV7-8|NA|NA
CASSLEGQRLFF
TGTGCCAGCAGCTTAGAGGGACAACGGCTGTTTTTT
>TRBJ2-2|TRBV29-1|NA|NA
CSADTGKNTGELFF
TGCAGCGCAGATACAGGGAAGAACACCGGGGAGCTGTTTTTT
>TRBJ2-2|TRBV4-3|NA|TRBD1
CASSQDRGDAGELFF
TGCGCCAGCAGCCAGGACAGGGGGGACGCCGGGGAGCTGTTTTTT
>TRBJ2-7|TRBV9|NA|TRBD2
CASSVEGLAGYEQYF
TGTGCCAGCAGCGTAGAGGGACTAGCGGGATACGAGCAGTACTTC
>TRBJ2-5|TRBV7-2|NA|TRBD2
CASSYGLAGRVGETQYF
TGTGCCAGCAGCTACGGACTAGCGGGACGTGTGGGAGAGACCCAGTACTTC
>TRBJ2-7|TRBV9|NA|TRBD2
CASSPLAGGPGEQYF
TGTGCCAGCAGCCCCCTAGCGGGAGGGCCGGGTGAGCAGTACTTC
>TRBJ2-3|TRBV7-3|NA|TRBD2
CASSPGSSGSLRSTDTQYF
TGTGCCAGCAGCCCAGGGTCTAGCGGGAGCCTACGGAGCACAGATACGCAGTATTTT
>TRBJ1-5|TRBV30|NA|NA
CAWGGQFNQPQHF
TGTGCCTGGGGAGGACAGTTCAATCAGCCCCAGCATTTT
>TRBJ1-6|TRBV20-1|NA|NA
CSARGPPLHF
TGCAGTGCTAGGGGGCCACCCCTCCACTTT
>TRBJ2-1|TRBV6-6|NA|NA
CASSLSYNEQFF
TGTGCCAGCAGCCTCAGCTACAATGAGCAGTTCTTC
>TRBJ1-3|TRBV6-1|NA|TRBD1
CASSEDRGSWVNTIYF
TGTGCCAGCAGTGAGGACAGGGGGTCTTGGGTAAACACCATATATTTT
>TRBJ1-4|TRBV4-2|NA|NA
CASSQARTVTEKLFF
TGTGCCAGCAGCCAGGCCCGGACAGTAACTGAAAAACTGTTTTTT
>TRBJ1-1|TRBV28|NA|NA
CASRPEGVGAFF
TGTGCCAGCAGGCCTGAGGGGGTGGGGGCTTTCTTT
>TRBJ1-2|TRBV27|NA|TRBD1
CATRAQTGGGYTF
TGTGCCACCCGAGCGCAGACAGGGGGAGGCTACACCTTC
>TRBJ2-7|TRBV15|NA|TRBD2
CATSRSKGAGTSGSSYEQYF
TGTGCCACCAGCAGATCAAAAGGGGCCGGGACTAGCGGGAGCTCCTACGAGCAGTACTTC
>TRBJ2-3|TRBV5-1|NA|NA
CASSLGRDDTQYF
TGCGCCAGCAGCTTGGGGAGGGATGATACGCAGTATTTT
>TRBJ2-7|TRBV29-1|NA|NA
CSGRPAGSYEQYF
TGCAGCGGCCGACCGGCGGGGAGTTACGAGCAGTACTTC
>TRBJ1-2|TRBV27|NA|NA
CASSLRDTLSNYGYTF
TGTGCCAGCAGTTTGCGCGACACACTCTCAAACTATGGCTACACCTTC
>TRBJ1-1|TRBV6-6|NA|NA
CASSSYTEAFF
TGTGCCAGCAGTTCATACACTGAAGCTTTCTTT
>TRBJ1-1|TRBV28|NA|TRBD1
CASSIIRDRDIWAFF
TGTGCCAGCAGTATAATACGGGACAGGGATATCTGGGCTTTCTTT
>TRBJ1-2|TRBV2|once|NA
CASRQTTSPYGYTF
TGTGCCAGCAGACAAACGACATCCCCCTATGGCTACACCTTC
>TRBJ1-3|TRBV5-1|NA|TRBD1
CASSLGQGRNTIYF
TGCGCCAGCAGCTTGGGACAGGGCCGAAACACCATATATTTT
>TRBJ2-1|TRBV7-7|once|TRBD2
CASSPLAGGLSNEQFF
TGTGCTAGCAGCCCACTAGCGGGGGGGCTCTCGAATGAGCAGTTCTTC
>TRBJ2-3|TRBV9|NA|NA
CASSRIEDTQYF
TGTGCCAGCAGCCGAATAGAAGATACGCAGTATTTT
>TRBJ1-2|TRBV6-6|NA|TRBD1
CASSLGQEAYGYTF
TGTGCCAGCAGTTTGGGACAGGAGGCCTATGGCTACACCTTC
>TRBJ2-7|TRBV5-6|few|TRBD1
CASSSLTGTGDYEQYF
TGTGCCAGCAGCTCACTTACCGGGACAGGGGACTACGAGCAGTACTTC
>TRBJ2-1|TRBV6-1|NA|TRBD2
CASSEKRGAGGNEQFF
TGTGCCAGCAGTGAGAAGCGGGGGGCAGGGGGTAATGAGCAGTTCTTC